This T cell receptor (beta chain) was sequenced during a study of CD4 T cells in relation to SARS-CoV-2 and coronaviruses. Measured with immunoSEQ multiplex PCR; TCRdb has only the in-frame clones, and not every one. The repertoire holds about 68,000 clones, with more than 85% as singletons. Unexposed donor CD4+ T cells date from 2011-2018, before the COVID-19 pandemic. Per the germline V gene, CDR1 is ENHRY and CDR2 is SYGVKD. This CDR3 is built from 15 residues. J was trimmed by 1 base and V by 10 bases; bases with no gene match: 9. This TCR derives from a human donor in good health. The J gene is TRBJ2-3, the V gene TRBV10-3, with 9 positions matching TRBD2. Sequenced input: naive CD4+ T cells from PBMCs. Specified subset: naive CD4+ T cells isolated by negative enrichment. CDR3 in amino acids: CATSPWTSGTDTQYF. The CDR3 nucleotides read TGTGCCACTTCCCCCTGGACTAGCGGCACAGATACGCAGTATTTT.